Given below is one T cell receptor beta chain in context. The sample comes from a study of control samples from healthy donors and cancer patients. The CDR3 length is 13 residues. Germline V lookup: CDR1 MDHEN, CDR2 SYDVKM. V lost 4 bases, J lost 6 bases, and 9 bases lay in between. Measured with immunoSEQ multiplex PCR; TCRdb has only the in-frame clones, and not every one. The sample contains 150,000 to 200,000 clones, around nine tenths of which appear only once. The source is a man aged 25 to 45 in good health. The sequenced sample was blood. The gene calls are TRBV28 and TRBJ2-2; D is possibly TRBD2 (6 bases). The CDR3 sequence is CASSSTSSGELFF. CDR3 coding DNA: TGTGCCAGCAGTTCCACTAGCTCCGGGGAGCTGTTTTTT.